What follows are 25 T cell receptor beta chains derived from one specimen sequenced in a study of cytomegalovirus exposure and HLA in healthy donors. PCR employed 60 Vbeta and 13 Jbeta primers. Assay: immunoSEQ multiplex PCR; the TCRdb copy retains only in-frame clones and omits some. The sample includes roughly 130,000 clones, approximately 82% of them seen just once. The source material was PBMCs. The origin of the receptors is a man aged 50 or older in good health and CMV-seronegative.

CDR3 in amino acids: CASSLPGQSYGYTF. The CDR3 DNA is TGTGCCAGTAGTCTTCCGGGACAGAGCTATGGCTACACCTTC. V usage is TRBV19 and J usage is TRBJ1-2; 7 positions agree with TRBD1. This CDR3 has 14 residues. The J segment lost 4 bases and the V segment lost 5 bases, leaving 7 bases of the junction unmatched. Looked up from germline, CDR1 is LNHDA and CDR2 is SQIVND (reference sequence).

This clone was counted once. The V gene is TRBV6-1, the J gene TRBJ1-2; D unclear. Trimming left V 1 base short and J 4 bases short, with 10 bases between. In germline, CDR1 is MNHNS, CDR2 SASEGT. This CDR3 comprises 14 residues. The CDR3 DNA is TGTGCCAGCAGTGAAGTATTAGAGGGCTATGGCTACACCTTC. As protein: CASSEVLEGYGYTF.

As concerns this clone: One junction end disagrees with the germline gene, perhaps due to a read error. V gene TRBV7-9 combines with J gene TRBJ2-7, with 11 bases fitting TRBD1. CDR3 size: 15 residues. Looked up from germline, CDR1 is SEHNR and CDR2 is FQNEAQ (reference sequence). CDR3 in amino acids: CSSSLWGQGVLEQYF. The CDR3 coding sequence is TGTTCCAGCAGCTTGTGGGGACAGGGGGTCCTGGAGCAGTACTTC.

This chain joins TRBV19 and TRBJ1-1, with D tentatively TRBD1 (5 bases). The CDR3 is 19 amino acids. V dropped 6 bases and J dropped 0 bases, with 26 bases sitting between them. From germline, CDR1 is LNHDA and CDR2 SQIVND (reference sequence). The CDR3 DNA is TGTGCCAGTAGGAGGGAAGGGGAGGGCCACGGATTCATGAACACTGAAGCTTTCTTT. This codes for CASRREGEGHGFMNTEAFF.

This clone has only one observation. CDR3 in amino acids: CASSQVHRVAGGLTDTQYF. For the CDR3, the DNA is TGCGCCAGCAGCCAAGTCCATCGGGTAGCGGGGGGCCTCACAGATACGCAGTATTTT. V gene TRBV4-1 combines with J gene TRBJ2-3; 10 bases are a match to TRBD2. The junction had 12 bases not matched to a gene; V was cut back by 1 base and J by 2 bases. Germline loops: CDR1 MGHRA, CDR2 YSYEKL. The CDR3 has 19 residues.

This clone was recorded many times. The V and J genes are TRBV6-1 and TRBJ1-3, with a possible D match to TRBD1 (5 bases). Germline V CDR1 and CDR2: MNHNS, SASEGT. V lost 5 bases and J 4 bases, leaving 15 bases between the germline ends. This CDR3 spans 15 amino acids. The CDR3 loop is CASSISGPLGNTIYF. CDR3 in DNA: TGTGCCAGCAGTATCTCAGGGCCGTTGGGAAACACCATATATTTT.

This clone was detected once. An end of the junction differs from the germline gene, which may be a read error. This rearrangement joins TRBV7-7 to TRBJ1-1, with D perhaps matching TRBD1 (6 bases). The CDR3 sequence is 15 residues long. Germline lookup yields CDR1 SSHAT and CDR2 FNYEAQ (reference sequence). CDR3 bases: TGTGCTAGCAGCCCCCAGAAGGGGGAGATCACTGAAGCTTTCTTT. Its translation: CASSPQKGEITEAFF.

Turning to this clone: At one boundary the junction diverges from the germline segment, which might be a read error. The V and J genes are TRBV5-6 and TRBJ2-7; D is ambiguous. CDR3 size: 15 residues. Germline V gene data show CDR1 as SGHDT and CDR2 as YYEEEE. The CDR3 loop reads CASSHGVAPSCEQYF. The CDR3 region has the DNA TGTGCCAGCAGCCATGGCGTAGCCCCATCCTGCGAGCAGTACTTC.

CDR3 sequence: CASSSRDRLNTGELFF. The CDR3 nucleotides read TGTGCCAGCTCATCCCGGGACAGACTGAACACCGGGGAGCTGTTTTTT. This sequence joins TRBV18 and TRBJ2-2, with 7 bases that match TRBD1. The CDR3 spans 16 residues. The trim removed 5 bases at V and 1 base at J, leaving 7 bases unmatched. The germline CDR1 and CDR2 sequences are KGHSH and LQKENI.

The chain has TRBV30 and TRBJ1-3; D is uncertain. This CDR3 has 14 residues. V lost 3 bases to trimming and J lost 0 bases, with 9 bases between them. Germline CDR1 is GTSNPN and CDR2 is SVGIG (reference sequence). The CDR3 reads CAWSSGDSGNTIYF. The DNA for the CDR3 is TGTGCCTGGAGCAGTGGAGACTCTGGAAACACCATATATTTT. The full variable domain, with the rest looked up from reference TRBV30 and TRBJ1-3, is SQTIHQWPATLVQPVGSPLSLECTVEGTSNPNLYWYRQAAGRGLQLLFYSVGIGQISSEVPQNLSASRPQDRQFILSSKKLLLSDSGFYLCAWSSGDSGNTIYFGEGSWLTVV.

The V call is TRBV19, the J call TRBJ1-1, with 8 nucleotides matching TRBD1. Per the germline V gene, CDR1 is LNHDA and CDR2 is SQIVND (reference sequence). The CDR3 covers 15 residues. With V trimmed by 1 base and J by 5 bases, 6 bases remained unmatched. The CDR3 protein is CASSIVGQGRTEAFF. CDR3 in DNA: TGTGCCAGTAGTATAGTCGGACAGGGCCGAACTGAAGCTTTCTTT.

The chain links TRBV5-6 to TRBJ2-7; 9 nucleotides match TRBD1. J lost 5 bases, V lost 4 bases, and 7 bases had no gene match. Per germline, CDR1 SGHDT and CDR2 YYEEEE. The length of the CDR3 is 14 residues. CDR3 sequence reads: CASSALQGANEQYF. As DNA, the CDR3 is TGTGCCAGCAGCGCGTTACAGGGGGCTAACGAGCAGTACTTC.

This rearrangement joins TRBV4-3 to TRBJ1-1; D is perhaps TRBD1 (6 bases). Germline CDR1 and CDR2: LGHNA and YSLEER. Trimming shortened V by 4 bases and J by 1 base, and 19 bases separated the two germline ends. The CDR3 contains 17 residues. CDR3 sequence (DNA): TGCGCCAGCAGCCGCTTATTGGGGGACACAGAGAACACTGAAGCTTTCTTT. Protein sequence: CASSRLLGDTENTEAFF.

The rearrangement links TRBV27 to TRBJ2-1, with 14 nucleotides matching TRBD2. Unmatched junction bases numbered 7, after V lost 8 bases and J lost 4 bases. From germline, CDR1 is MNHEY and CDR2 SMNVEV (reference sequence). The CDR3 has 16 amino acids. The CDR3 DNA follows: TGTGCCAGCGCCGCGGGGACTAGCGGGGGATACAATGAGCAGTTCTTC. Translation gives CASAAGTSGGYNEQFF.

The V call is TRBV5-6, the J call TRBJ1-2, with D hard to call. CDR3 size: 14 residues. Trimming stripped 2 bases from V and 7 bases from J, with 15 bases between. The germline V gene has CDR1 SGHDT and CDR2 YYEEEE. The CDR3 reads CASSFGRGSSGYTF. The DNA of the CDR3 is TGTGCCAGCAGCTTCGGACGCGGGTCGAGTGGCTACACCTTC.

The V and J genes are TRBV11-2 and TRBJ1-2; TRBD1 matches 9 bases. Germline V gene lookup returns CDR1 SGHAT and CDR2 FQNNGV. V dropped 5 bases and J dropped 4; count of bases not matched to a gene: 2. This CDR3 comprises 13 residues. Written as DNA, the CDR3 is TGTGCCAGCAGCCCGGGACAGGGCTATGGCTACACCTTC. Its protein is CASSPGQGYGYTF. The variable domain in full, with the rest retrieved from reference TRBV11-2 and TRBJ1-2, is EAGVAQSPRYKIIEKRQSVAFWCNPISGHATLYWYQQILGQGPKLLIQFQNNGVVDDSQLPKDRFSAERLKGVDSTLKIQPAKLEDSAVYLCASSPGQGYGYTFGSGTRLTVV.

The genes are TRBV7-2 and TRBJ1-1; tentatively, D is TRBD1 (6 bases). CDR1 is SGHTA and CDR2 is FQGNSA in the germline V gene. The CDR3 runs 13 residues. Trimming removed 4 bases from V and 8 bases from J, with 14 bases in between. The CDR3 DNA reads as TGTGCCAGCAGCTCGAGCCGACAGGACGAAGCTTTCTTT. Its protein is CASSSSRQDEAFF.

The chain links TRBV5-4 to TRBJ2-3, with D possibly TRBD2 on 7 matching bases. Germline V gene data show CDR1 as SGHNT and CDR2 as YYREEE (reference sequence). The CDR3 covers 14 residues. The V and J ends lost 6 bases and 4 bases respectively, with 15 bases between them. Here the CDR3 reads CASKGGGISDTQYF. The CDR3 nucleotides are TGTGCCAGCAAAGGGGGGGGCATATCAGATACGCAGTATTTT.

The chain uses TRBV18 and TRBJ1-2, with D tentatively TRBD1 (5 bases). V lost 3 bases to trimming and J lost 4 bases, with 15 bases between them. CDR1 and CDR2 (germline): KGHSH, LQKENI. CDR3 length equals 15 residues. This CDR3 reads CASSPAGEASYGYTF. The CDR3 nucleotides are TGTGCCAGCTCACCGGCGGGGGAGGCCAGCTATGGCTACACCTTC.

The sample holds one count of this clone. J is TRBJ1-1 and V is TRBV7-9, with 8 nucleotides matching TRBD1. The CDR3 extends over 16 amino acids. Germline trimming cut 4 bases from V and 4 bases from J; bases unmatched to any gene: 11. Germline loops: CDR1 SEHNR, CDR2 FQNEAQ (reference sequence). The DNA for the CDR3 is TGTGCCAGCAGCTCAGAAGAGGACAGGGTTGGCACTGAAGCTTTCTTT. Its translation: CASSSEEDRVGTEAFF. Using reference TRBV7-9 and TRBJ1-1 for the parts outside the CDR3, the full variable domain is DTGVSQNPRHKITKRGQNVTFRCDPISEHNRLYWYRQTLGQGPEFLTYFQNEAQLEKSRLLSDRFSAERPKGSFSTLEIQRTEQGDSAMYLCASSSEEDRVGTEAFFGQGTRLTVV.

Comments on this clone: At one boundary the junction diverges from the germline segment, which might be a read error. CDR3 nucleotide sequence: TGTGCCAGTAGTTCCTGGACAGGGGGGAGCACTCAGCCCCAGCATTTT. This encodes CASSSWTGGSTQPQHF. V and J are TRBV19 and TRBJ1-5; TRBD1 matches at 10 bases. The CDR3 contains 16 residues. Germline assignment: CDR1 LNHDA and CDR2 SQIVND (reference sequence).

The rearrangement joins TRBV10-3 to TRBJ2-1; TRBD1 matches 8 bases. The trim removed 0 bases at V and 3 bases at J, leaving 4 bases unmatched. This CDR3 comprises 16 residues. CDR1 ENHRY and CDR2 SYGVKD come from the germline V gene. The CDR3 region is CAISESETGVYNEQFF. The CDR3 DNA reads TGTGCCATCAGTGAGTCGGAGACAGGGGTCTACAATGAGCAGTTCTTC.

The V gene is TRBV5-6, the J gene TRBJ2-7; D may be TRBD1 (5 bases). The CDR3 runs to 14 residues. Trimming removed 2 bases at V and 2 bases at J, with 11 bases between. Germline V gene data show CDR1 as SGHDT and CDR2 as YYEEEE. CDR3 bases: TGTGCCAGCAGCTTAAGGGGCCAGACCTACGAGCAGTACTTC. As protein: CASSLRGQTYEQYF.

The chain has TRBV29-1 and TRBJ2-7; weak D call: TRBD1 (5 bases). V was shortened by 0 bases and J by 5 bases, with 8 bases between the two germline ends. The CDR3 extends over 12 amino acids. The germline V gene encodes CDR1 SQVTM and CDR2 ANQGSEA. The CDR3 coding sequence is TGCAGCGTTGAAGACAGGGCGCACGAGCAGTACTTC. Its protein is CSVEDRAHEQYF.

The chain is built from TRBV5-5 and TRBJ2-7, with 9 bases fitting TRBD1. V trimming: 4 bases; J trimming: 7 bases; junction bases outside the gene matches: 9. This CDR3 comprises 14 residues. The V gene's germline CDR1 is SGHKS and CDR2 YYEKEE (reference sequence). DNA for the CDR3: TGTGCCAGCAGCCTCGGGACAGGGCCTGAGGAGCAGTACTTC. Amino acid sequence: CASSLGTGPEEQYF.